This T cell receptor (beta chain) comes out of a study of control samples from healthy donors and cancer patients. V was clipped by 5 bases and J by 6 bases, with 13 bases between them. Per germline, CDR1 SGHVS and CDR2 FQNEAQ. This CDR3 spans 13 amino acids. Some clones are missing from TCRdb's copy, which holds only in-frame ones; the method was immunoSEQ multiplex PCR. Here the sample spans around 110,000 clones, about 93% being singletons. This clone was seen just once. The clonotype was recovered from a man aged 25-40 years in good health. The chain is built from TRBV7-8 and TRBJ1-2, with a weak D call TRBD1 (5 bases). The sequenced material came from blood. The CDR3 region is CASSGRGGNGYTF. CDR3 sequence (DNA): TGTGCCAGCAGCGGACGGGGGGGGAATGGCTACACCTTC.